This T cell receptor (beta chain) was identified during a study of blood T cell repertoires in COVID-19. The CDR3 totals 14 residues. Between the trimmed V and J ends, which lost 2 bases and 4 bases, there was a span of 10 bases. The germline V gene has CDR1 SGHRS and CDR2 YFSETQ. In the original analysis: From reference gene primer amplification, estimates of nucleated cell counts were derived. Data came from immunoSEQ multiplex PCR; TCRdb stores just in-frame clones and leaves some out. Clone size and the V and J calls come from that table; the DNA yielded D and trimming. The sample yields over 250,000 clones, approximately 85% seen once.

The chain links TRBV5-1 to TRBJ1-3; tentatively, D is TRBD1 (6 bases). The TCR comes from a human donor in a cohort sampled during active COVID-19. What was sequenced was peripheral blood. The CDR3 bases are TGCGCCAGCAGCTTACAAACAGGGGGAAACACCATATATTTT. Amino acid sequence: CASSLQTGGNTIYF.